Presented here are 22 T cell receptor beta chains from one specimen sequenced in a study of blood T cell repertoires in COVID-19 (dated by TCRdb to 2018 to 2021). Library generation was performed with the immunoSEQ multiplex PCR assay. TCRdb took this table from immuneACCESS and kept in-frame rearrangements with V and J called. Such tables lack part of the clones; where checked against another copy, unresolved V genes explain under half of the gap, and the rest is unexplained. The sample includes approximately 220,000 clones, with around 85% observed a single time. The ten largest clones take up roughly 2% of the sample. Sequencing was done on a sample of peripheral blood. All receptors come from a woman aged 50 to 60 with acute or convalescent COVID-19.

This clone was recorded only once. DNA of the CDR3: TGTGCCAGCAGCTCCGTTCCGGGACAGACTGGCGGCTACACCTTC. Protein product: CASSSVPGQTGGYTF. The chain joins TRBV5-6 to TRBJ1-2, with 7 bases matching TRBD1. The CDR3 has 15 amino acids. Trimming took 3 bases from V and 8 from J; bases not matched to a gene: 13. The V gene's germline CDR1 is SGHDT and CDR2 YYEEEE.

The CDR3 loop is CASSISGRGDEQFF. The DNA of the CDR3 is TGTGCCAGCAGCATTAGCGGGAGAGGGGATGAGCAGTTCTTC. The chain couples TRBV7-2 to TRBJ2-1, with TRBD2 matching 9 bases. Germline CDR1 SGHTA, CDR2 FQGNSA. The CDR3 is 14 amino acids. J lost 8 bases, V lost 5 bases, and 7 bases had no gene match. The full variable domain, with the rest looked up from reference TRBV7-2 and TRBJ2-1, is GAGVSQSPSNKVTEKGKDVELRCDPISGHTALYWYRQSLGQGLEFLIYFQGNSAPDKSGLPSDRFSAERTGGSVSTLTIQRTQQEDSAVYLCASSISGRGDEQFFGPGTRLTVL.

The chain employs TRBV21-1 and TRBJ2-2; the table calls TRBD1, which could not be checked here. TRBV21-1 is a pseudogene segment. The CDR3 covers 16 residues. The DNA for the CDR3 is TGTGCCAGCAGCAAAATGGGGACAGGGTACACCGGGGAGCTGTTTTTT. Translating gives CASSKMGTGYTGELFF.

CDR3 residues: CASSYSLWAVMNTEAFF. The CDR3 DNA sequence: TGTGCCAGCAGTTACTCTCTCTGGGCAGTCATGAACACTGAAGCTTTCTTT. The rearrangement joins TRBV6-2 or TRBV6-3 to TRBJ1-1; D gene unclear. This CDR3 is built from 17 residues. Germline V gives CDR1 MNHEY, CDR2 SVGEGT. V lost 0 bases and J 0 bases, leaving 14 bases between the germline ends.

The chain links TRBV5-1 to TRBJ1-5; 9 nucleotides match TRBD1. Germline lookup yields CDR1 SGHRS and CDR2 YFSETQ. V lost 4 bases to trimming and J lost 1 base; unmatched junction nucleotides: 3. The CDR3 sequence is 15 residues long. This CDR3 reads CASSRGQGSNQPQHF. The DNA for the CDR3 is TGCGCCAGCAGCCGCGGACAGGGGAGCAATCAGCCCCAGCATTTT.

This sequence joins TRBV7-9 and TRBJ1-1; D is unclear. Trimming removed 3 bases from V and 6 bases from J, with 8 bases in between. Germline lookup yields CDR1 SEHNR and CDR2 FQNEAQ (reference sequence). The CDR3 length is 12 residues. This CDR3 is CASSFPTSEAFF. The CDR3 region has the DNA TGTGCCAGCAGCTTTCCGACTTCTGAAGCTTTCTTT.

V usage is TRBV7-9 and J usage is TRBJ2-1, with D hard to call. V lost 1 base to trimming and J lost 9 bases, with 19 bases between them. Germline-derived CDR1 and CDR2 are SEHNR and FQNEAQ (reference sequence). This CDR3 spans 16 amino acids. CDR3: CASSLGRVASGGEQFF. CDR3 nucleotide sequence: TGTGCCAGCAGCTTAGGTAGAGTAGCAAGTGGTGGTGAGCAGTTCTTC.

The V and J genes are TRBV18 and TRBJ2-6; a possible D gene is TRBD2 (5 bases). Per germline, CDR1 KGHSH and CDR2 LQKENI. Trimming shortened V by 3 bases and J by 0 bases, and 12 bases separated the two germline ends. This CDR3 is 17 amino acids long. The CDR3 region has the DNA TGTGCCAGCTCACCTGCTAGCCTCCCCTCTGGGGCCAACGTCCTGACTTTC. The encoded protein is CASSPASLPSGANVLTF.

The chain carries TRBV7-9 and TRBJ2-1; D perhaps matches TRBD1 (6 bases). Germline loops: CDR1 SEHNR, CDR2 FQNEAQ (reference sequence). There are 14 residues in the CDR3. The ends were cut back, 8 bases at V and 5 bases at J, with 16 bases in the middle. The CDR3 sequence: CASGQPDTNNEQFF. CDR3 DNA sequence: TGTGCCAGCGGACAGCCCGACACCAACAATGAGCAGTTCTTC.

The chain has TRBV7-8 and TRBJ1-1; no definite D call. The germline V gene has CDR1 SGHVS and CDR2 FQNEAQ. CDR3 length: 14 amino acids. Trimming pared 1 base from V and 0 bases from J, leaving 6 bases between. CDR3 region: CASSLVTMNTEAFF. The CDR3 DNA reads TGTGCCAGCAGCTTAGTCACAATGAACACTGAAGCTTTCTTT.

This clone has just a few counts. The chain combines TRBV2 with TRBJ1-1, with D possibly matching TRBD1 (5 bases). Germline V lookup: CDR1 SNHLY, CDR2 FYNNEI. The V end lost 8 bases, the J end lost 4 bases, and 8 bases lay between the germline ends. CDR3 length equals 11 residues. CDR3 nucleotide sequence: TGTGCCAGCCACAGGACCACTGAAGCTTTCTTT. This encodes CASHRTTEAFF.

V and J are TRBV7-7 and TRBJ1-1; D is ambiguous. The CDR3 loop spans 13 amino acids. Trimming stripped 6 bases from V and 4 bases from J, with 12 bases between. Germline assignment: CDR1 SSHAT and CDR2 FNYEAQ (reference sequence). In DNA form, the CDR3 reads TGTGCCAGCAGTCGGACGGAGGGCACTGAAGCTTTCTTT. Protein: CASSRTEGTEAFF.

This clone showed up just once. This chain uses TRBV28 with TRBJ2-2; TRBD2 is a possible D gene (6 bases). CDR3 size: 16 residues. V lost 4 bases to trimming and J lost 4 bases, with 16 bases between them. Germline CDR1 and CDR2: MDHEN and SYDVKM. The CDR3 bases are TGTGCCAGCAGTTCTAGCGCCCTTCCGGGCACCGGGGAGCTGTTTTTT. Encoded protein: CASSSSALPGTGELFF.

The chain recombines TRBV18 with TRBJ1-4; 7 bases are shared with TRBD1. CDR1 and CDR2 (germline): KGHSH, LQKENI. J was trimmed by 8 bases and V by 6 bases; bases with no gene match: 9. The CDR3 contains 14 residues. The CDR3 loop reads CASSLRQGEEKLFF. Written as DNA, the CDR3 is TGTGCCAGCTCCCTTAGACAGGGAGAGGAAAAACTGTTTTTT. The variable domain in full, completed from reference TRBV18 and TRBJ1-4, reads NAGVMQNPRHLVRRRGQEARLRCSPMKGHSHVYWYRQLPEEGLKFMVYLQKENIIDESGMPKERFSAEFPKEGPSILRIQQVVRGDSAAYFCASSLRQGEEKLFFGSGTQLSVL.

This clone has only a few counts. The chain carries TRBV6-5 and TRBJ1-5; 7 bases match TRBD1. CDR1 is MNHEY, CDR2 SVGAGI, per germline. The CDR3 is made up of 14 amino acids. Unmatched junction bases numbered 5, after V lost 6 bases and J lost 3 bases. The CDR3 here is CASRPTGPNQPQHF. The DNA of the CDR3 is TGTGCCAGCAGGCCGACAGGGCCCAATCAGCCCCAGCATTTT.

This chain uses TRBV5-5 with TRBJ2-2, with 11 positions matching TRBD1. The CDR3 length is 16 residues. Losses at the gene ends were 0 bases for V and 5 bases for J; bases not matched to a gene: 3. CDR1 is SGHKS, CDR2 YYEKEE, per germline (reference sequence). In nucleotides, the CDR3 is TGTGCCAGCAGCTTGGGGGACAGGGGGATTACCGGGGAGCTGTTTTTT. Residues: CASSLGDRGITGELFF.

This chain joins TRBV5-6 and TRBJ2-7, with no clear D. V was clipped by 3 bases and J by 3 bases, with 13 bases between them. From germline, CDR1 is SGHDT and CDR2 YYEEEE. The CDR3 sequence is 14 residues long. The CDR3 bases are TGTGCCAGCAGCTCAAATGACAACTTCTACGAGCAGTACTTC. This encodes CASSSNDNFYEQYF.

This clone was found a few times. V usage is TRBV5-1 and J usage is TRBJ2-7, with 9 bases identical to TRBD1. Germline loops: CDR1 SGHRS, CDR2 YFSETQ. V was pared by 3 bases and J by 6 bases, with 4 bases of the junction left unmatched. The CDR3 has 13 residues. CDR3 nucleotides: TGCGCCAGCAGCTCGGGACAGGGCAGCGAGCAGTACTTC. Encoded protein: CASSSGQGSEQYF.

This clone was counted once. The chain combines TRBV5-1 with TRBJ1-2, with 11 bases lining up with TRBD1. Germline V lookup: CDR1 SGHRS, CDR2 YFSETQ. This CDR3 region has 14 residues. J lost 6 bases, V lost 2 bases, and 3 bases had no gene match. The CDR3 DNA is TGCGCCAGCAGCTTAGGGACAGGGGGTGATGGCTACACCTTC. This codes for CASSLGTGGDGYTF.

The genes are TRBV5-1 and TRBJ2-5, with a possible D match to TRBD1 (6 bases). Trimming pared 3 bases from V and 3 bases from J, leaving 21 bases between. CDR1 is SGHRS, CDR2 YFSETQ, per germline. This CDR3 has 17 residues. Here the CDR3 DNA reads TGCGCCAGCAGCTGGGGTGTGGCAGGGGTTCAAGAAGAGACCCAGTACTTC. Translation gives CASSWGVAGVQEETQYF.

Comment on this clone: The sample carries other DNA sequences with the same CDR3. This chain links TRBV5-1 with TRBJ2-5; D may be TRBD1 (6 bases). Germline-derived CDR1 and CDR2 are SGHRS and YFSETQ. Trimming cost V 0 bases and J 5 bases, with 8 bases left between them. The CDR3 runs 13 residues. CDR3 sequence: CASSLDRAETQYF. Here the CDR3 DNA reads TGCGCCAGCAGCTTGGACAGGGCGGAGACCCAGTACTTC. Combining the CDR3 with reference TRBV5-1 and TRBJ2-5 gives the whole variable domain KAGVTQTPRYLIKTRGQQVTLSCSPISGHRSVSWYQQTPGQGLQFLFEYFSETQRNKGNFPGRFSGRQFSNSRSEMNVSTLELGDSALYLCASSLDRAETQYFGPGTRLLVL.

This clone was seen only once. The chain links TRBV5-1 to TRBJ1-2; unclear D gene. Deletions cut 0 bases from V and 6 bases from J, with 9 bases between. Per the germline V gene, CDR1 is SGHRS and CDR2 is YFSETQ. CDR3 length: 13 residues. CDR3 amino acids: CASSLARGDGYTF. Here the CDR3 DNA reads TGCGCCAGCAGCTTGGCCAGAGGAGATGGCTACACCTTC.